This T cell receptor (beta chain) appears in the sequencing data of a study of T cell responses to AZD1222 COVID-19 vaccine. Some clones are missing from TCRdb's copy, which holds only in-frame ones; the method was immunoSEQ multiplex PCR. This table has 45,000 to 60,000 clones, approximately 84% appearing once. Trimming removed 4 bases at V and 5 bases at J, with 11 bases between. This CDR3 spans 13 amino acids. CDR1 is MNHEY, CDR2 SVGAGI, per germline. Note on this clone: The antigen is undetermined.

Overall study results and limits: There were repertoire samples only from the period after the peak T cell response. With dominance at 160-218 and 743-854, vaccine-associated CD4 TCRs spanned spike. AZD1222 recipients seropositive at baseline numbered only five to seven.

The receptor was isolated from an adult in good health. The gene calls are TRBV6-5 and TRBJ1-1, with a tentative D call TRBD1 (5 bases). The source was peripheral blood, collected on day 0 of AZD1222 vaccination. The CDR3 is CASSFRVGTEAFF. For the CDR3, the DNA is TGTGCCAGCAGTTTCAGGGTAGGGACTGAAGCTTTCTTT.